These 20 T cell receptor beta chains originate from one sample sequenced in a study of blood T cell repertoires in COVID-19. Sequencing used immunoSEQ multiplex PCR; TCRdb keeps in-frame clones, though not all of them. The sample consists of roughly 220,000 clones, 85% to 90% of them appearing once. The sequenced material came from PBMCs or T cells enriched from blood (not recorded which). The receptor source for this set is a man aged 25-40 years who had been exposed to COVID-19.

CDR3 nucleotides: TGTGCCAGTAGTATGCGGGAGAATAACTATGGCTACACCTTC. Amino acid sequence: CASSMRENNYGYTF. The chain is built from TRBV19 and TRBJ1-2; D not certain. The ends were cut back, 3 bases at V and 1 base at J, with 9 bases in the middle. The germline CDR1 and CDR2 sequences are LNHDA and SQIVND (reference sequence). The CDR3 loop spans 14 amino acids.

This rearrangement joins TRBV1 to TRBJ2-7; no DNA check was done on the table's D call, TRBD2. TRBV1 is a pseudogene. The length of the CDR3 is 18 residues. CDR3 sequence: CTSSQPGTSGGFTYEQYF. The CDR3 DNA reads TGCACCAGCAGCCAACCAGGGACTAGCGGGGGGTTCACCTACGAGCAGTACTTC.

V and J are TRBV13 and TRBJ2-7, with a weak D call TRBD2 (5 bases). V was clipped by 5 bases and J by 0 bases, with 14 bases between them. The CDR3 runs 15 residues. Germline values: CDR1 PRHDT, CDR2 FYEKMQ (reference sequence). For the CDR3, the DNA is TGTGCCAGCAGCCTCAGCGGTGGTAACTCCTACGAGCAGTACTTC. Translating gives CASSLSGGNSYEQYF.

This clone showed up just a few times. The genes are TRBV27 and TRBJ1-1; a possible D gene is TRBD1 (5 bases). V was shortened by 5 bases and J by 4 bases, with 17 bases between the two germline ends. The germline gives CDR1 MNHEY, CDR2 SMNVEV (reference sequence). The CDR3 is 15 residues long. The CDR3 DNA follows: TGTGCCAGCAGTGCGGACAAGTCGCGGTCCACTGAAGCTTTCTTT. Protein product: CASSADKSRSTEAFF.

The chain uses TRBV7-2 and TRBJ2-3; D remains ambiguous. The V gene's germline CDR1 is SGHTA and CDR2 FQGNSA. The V end was cut by 3 bases, the J end by 11 bases, with 12 bases between. CDR3 length: 12 amino acids. CDR3 region: CASSLVAPWQYF. For the CDR3, the DNA is TGTGCCAGCAGCTTGGTGGCTCCCTGGCAGTATTTT.

The V call is TRBV4-3, the J call TRBJ2-3; 7 bases match TRBD2. CDR1 and CDR2 from the germline V gene are LGHNA and YSLEER. CDR3 length: 16 amino acids. V lost 1 base and J lost 4; bases outside the gene matches: 8. CDR3 DNA sequence: TGCGCCAGCAGCCAAGTCCTCACCCGGGGGGCAGATACGCAGTATTTT. Protein product: CASSQVLTRGADTQYF.

V and J are TRBV3-1 (or the pseudogene TRBV3-2) and TRBJ2-7, with D possibly being TRBD2 (8 bases). Germline CDR1 LGHDT, CDR2 YNNKEL (reference sequence). CDR3 size: 15 residues. Trimming stripped 4 bases from V and 6 bases from J, with 19 bases between. This CDR3 reads CASSPGRGRGVEQYF. CDR3 DNA sequence: TGTGCCAGCAGCCCTGGGAGGGGGCGGGGGGTCGAGCAGTACTTC.

The chain recombines TRBV5-1 with TRBJ2-7, with D perhaps matching TRBD1 (5 bases). From germline, CDR1 is SGHRS and CDR2 YFSETQ. This CDR3 region has 12 residues. V dropped 2 bases and J dropped 3 bases, with 6 bases sitting between them. Here the CDR3 reads CASSLTGYEQYF. Here the CDR3 DNA reads TGCGCCAGCAGCTTAACAGGCTACGAGCAGTACTTC.

The chain uses TRBV7-2 and TRBJ1-1; 7 positions match TRBD1. This CDR3 is built from 15 residues. Trimming removed 5 bases from V and 1 base from J; junction bases left unmatched: 7. Per the germline V gene, CDR1 is SGHTA and CDR2 is FQGNSA. The CDR3 reads CASSPPRGQNTEAFF. The DNA for the CDR3 is TGTGCCAGCAGCCCACCTAGGGGGCAGAACACTGAAGCTTTCTTT.

The chain has TRBV2 and TRBJ1-2; D is unresolved. There are 12 residues in the CDR3. Trimming took 7 bases from V and 6 from J, leaving 12 bases between them. Germline V gene data show CDR1 as SNHLY and CDR2 as FYNNEI. The CDR3 loop is CASKGLEDGYTF. The CDR3 region has the DNA TGTGCCAGCAAAGGATTGGAGGATGGCTACACCTTC.

The chain is built from TRBV12-2 and TRBJ1-1. TRBV12-2 is reported as a pseudogene. The CDR3 sequence is 13 residues long. The CDR3 region has the DNA TGTGCAAGTCGCTTTAGAACGAACACTGAAGCTTTCTTT. As protein: CASRFRTNTEAFF.

The gene calls are TRBV5-4 and TRBJ2-5; 10 bases are shared with TRBD1. The germline V gene encodes CDR1 SGHNT and CDR2 YYREEE (reference sequence). This CDR3 region has 14 residues. The V and J ends lost 5 bases and 4 bases, in that order; junction bases with no gene match: 5. CDR3 amino acids: CASRKTGGGETQYF. The CDR3 DNA sequence: TGTGCCAGCAGGAAGACAGGGGGCGGAGAGACCCAGTACTTC.

This chain links TRBV2 with TRBJ2-5; 10 nucleotides line up with TRBD2. J was trimmed by 2 bases and V by 5 bases; bases with no gene match: 8. This CDR3 region has 16 residues. Germline V gives CDR1 SNHLY, CDR2 FYNNEI. In DNA, the CDR3 is TGTGCCAGCAGTCTCCTGGGAGCGGGGGGGCAAGAGACCCAGTACTTC. Amino acid sequence: CASSLLGAGGQETQYF.

This chain connects TRBV10-3 to TRBJ2-2; D may be TRBD2 (5 bases). The ends were cut back, 0 bases at V and 6 bases at J, with 20 bases in the middle. From germline, CDR1 is ENHRY and CDR2 SYGVKD. This CDR3 is built from 18 residues. The CDR3 loop is CAISESASRRSLAGELFF. In DNA, the CDR3 is TGTGCCATCAGTGAGTCGGCGTCCCGGAGGTCTCTGGCCGGGGAGCTGTTTTTT.

This chain uses TRBV29-1 with TRBJ2-5, with 7 positions matching TRBD2. The CDR3 sequence is 14 residues long. Germline loops: CDR1 SQVTM, CDR2 ANQGSEA. Trimming removed 5 bases from V and 8 bases from J; junction bases left unmatched: 14. DNA of the CDR3: TGCAGCGTTTCAAGCCAGCGGGGCTTAGGTACCCAGTACTTC. It yields the protein CSVSSQRGLGTQYF.

A few counts support this clone. The J gene is TRBJ1-5, the V gene TRBV5-6; D perhaps matches TRBD1 (5 bases). V was trimmed by 4 bases and J by 6 bases, leaving 14 bases between them. This CDR3 contains 14 residues. The germline V gene has CDR1 SGHDT and CDR2 YYEEEE. The chain's CDR3 is CASSPSGGGQPQHF. The CDR3 nucleotides are TGTGCCAGCAGCCCGAGCGGGGGGGGTCAGCCCCAGCATTTT.

The rearrangement joins TRBV19 to TRBJ1-5; a possible D gene is TRBD1 (6 bases). Germline CDR1 is LNHDA and CDR2 is SQIVND (reference sequence). This CDR3 is 15 amino acids long. V was shortened by 3 bases and J by 4 bases, with 13 bases between the two germline ends. DNA of the CDR3: TGTGCCAGTAGTATTCTACGTAGGGGGAATCAGCCCCAGCATTTT. Translating it yields CASSILRRGNQPQHF.

This clone was detected a few times. The chain carries TRBV4-1 and TRBJ2-7; 7 bases match TRBD2. This CDR3 is 13 amino acids long. V lost 6 bases and J lost 3; bases outside the gene matches: 5. Germline assignment: CDR1 MGHRA and CDR2 YSYEKL. The CDR3 protein is CASRGSGNYEQYF. CDR3 nucleotides: TGCGCCAGCAGGGGGAGCGGGAACTACGAGCAGTACTTC.

This chain uses TRBV5-6 with TRBJ2-5; the D gene is possibly TRBD2 (5 bases). The CDR3 loop spans 15 amino acids. Per the germline V gene, CDR1 is SGHDT and CDR2 is YYEEEE. With 1 base removed from V and 1 base from J, the gap between germline ends came to 11 bases. CDR3 in amino acids: CASSLRGQIQETQYF. For the CDR3, the DNA is TGTGCCAGCAGCTTGAGAGGGCAGATCCAAGAGACCCAGTACTTC.

This chain connects TRBV12-3 or TRBV12-4 to TRBJ2-1; D is unclear. This CDR3 comprises 13 residues. V lost 4 bases, J lost 3 bases, and 7 bases lay in between. The DNA for the CDR3 is TGTGCCAGCAGTTCAACTGGCTACAATGAGCAGTTCTTC. As protein: CASSSTGYNEQFF.